These 9 T cell receptor beta chains originate from one sample sequenced in a study of CD8 T cells in ankylosing spondylitis. From the 5' RACE reads, TCRdb called clonotypes with MiXCR, one entry per CDR3 protein. Altogether more than 150,000 distinct CDR3 sequences are present, about an eighth being singletons, with the ten largest covering approximately 10%. Sequenced: blood, either unsorted or a sorted T cell fraction (not recorded which). The receptors were sampled from a female donor with ankylosing spondylitis or in good health (not recorded which).

The genes are TRBV20-1 and TRBJ2-2; no firm D call. V lost 0 bases and J 5 bases, leaving 16 bases between the germline ends. This CDR3 has 16 residues. Per the germline V gene, CDR1 is DFQATT and CDR2 is SNEGSKA (reference sequence). Here the CDR3 reads CSAREGKHKLTGELFF. The CDR3 region has the DNA TGCAGTGCTAGAGAGGGGAAGCACAAGCTAACCGGGGAGCTGTTTTTT.

This clonotype was counted a few times. The V and J genes are TRBV4-3 and TRBJ2-7, with D perhaps matching TRBD2 (6 bases). Germline V gene data show CDR1 as LGHNA and CDR2 as YSLEER. The V and J ends lost 5 bases and 4 bases respectively, with 15 bases between them. The CDR3 spans 14 residues. The CDR3, as DNA: TGCGCCAGCAGCTCGGGACTCCACTATTACGAGCAGTACTTC. This codes for CASSSGLHYYEQYF.

CDR3 in amino acids: CASSLSGVSYNEQFF. The CDR3 DNA follows: TGCGCCAGCAGCTTGTCAGGGGTTAGCTACAATGAGCAGTTCTTC. The genes are TRBV5-1 and TRBJ2-1; perhaps TRBD1 as D (6 bases). CDR1 is SGHRS and CDR2 is YFSETQ in the germline V gene. CDR3 length: 15 amino acids. The V end was cut by 1 base, the J end by 3 bases, with 11 bases between.

This clonotype was counted at least ten times. The chain carries TRBV25-1 and TRBJ2-1; TRBD2 agrees at 15 bases. Per the germline V gene, CDR1 is MGHDK and CDR2 is SYGVNS. The CDR3 is 15 amino acids. J was trimmed by 6 bases and V by 6 bases; bases with no gene match: 3. The CDR3, as DNA: TGTGCCAGCAGCGGACTAGCGGGAGGGCCCAATGAGCAGTTCTTC. Its translation is CASSGLAGGPNEQFF.

The table lists this clonotype with a few counts. V and J are TRBV6-1 and TRBJ2-3, with D tentatively TRBD1 or TRBD2 (5 bases each). Trimming pared 5 bases from V and 5 bases from J, leaving 14 bases between. This CDR3 region has 14 residues. CDR1 is MNHNS and CDR2 is SASEGT in the germline V gene. CDR3 residues: CASSMRGMGDTQYF. CDR3 DNA sequence: TGTGCCAGCAGTATGAGGGGAATGGGAGATACGCAGTATTTT.

This clonotype was seen many times. The rearrangement uses TRBV9 and TRBJ2-3; D is perhaps TRBD1 or TRBD2 (5 bases each). Trimming removed 0 bases from V and 4 bases from J, with 9 bases in between. This CDR3 spans 14 amino acids. Germline V gene lookup returns CDR1 SGDLS and CDR2 YYNGEE. The CDR3 sequence: CASSVGGTADTQYF. The CDR3 DNA sequence: TGTGCCAGCAGCGTAGGAGGGACGGCAGATACGCAGTATTTT.

The chain is built from TRBV4-3 and TRBJ1-4; D unresolved. CDR3 length equals 14 residues. CDR1 is LGHNA, CDR2 YSLEER, per germline. V lost 2 bases, J lost 7 bases, and 11 bases lay in between. The CDR3 bases are TGCGCCAGCAGCCAATCATTTTTAGCTGAAAAACTGTTTTTT. It encodes CASSQSFLAEKLFF.

The chain is built from TRBV6-1 and TRBJ2-2, with D possibly TRBD2 on 6 matching bases. V lost 6 bases and J 3 bases, leaving 20 bases between the germline ends. From germline, CDR1 is MNHNS and CDR2 SASEGT. There are 17 residues in the CDR3. CDR3 DNA sequence: TGTGCCAGCAGCCGACTAGGGGTTGGAGGGGACACCGGGGAGCTGTTTTTT. This translates into CASSRLGVGGDTGELFF.

This clonotype has a count of ten or more. V and J are TRBV5-1 and TRBJ2-1, with a weak D call TRBD2 (6 bases). Germline CDR1 SGHRS, CDR2 YFSETQ. This CDR3 comprises 17 residues. V dropped 1 base and J dropped 3 bases, with 17 bases sitting between them. CDR3 bases: TGCGCCAGCAGCTTGCTAGCGCGTCATCGGGGCTACAATGAGCAGTTCTTC. Translated: CASSLLARHRGYNEQFF.